This passage covers 5 T cell receptor beta chains from one sample sequenced in a study of blood T cell repertoires in COVID-19. Here immunoSEQ multiplex PCR was the method, and the copy in TCRdb shows in-frame clones only, minus some. The repertoire holds 200,000 to 300,000 clones, with about 85% as singletons. The sequenced material came from peripheral blood. Receptors were obtained from a man between 60 and 75 years old with acute or convalescent COVID-19.

V is TRBV12-3 or TRBV12-4 and J is TRBJ2-5, with D tentatively TRBD1 (6 bases). The CDR3 has 13 amino acids. Between the trimmed V and J ends, which lost 5 bases and 4 bases, there was a span of 11 bases. The CDR3 loop is CASSRRDTETQYF. The CDR3 region has the DNA TGTGCCAGCAGTCGCCGGGACACAGAGACCCAGTACTTC.

This chain uses TRBV3-1 (or the pseudogene TRBV3-2) with TRBJ1-2; 8 nucleotides agree with TRBD1. This CDR3 comprises 14 residues. Germline CDR1 LGHDT, CDR2 YNNKEL (reference sequence). J gave up 6 bases and V 4 bases, and 7 bases lay outside the gene matches. This CDR3 reads CASSPTGDEDGYTF. CDR3 in DNA: TGTGCCAGCAGCCCGACAGGGGATGAGGATGGCTACACCTTC.

The rearrangement links TRBV18 to TRBJ1-1, with TRBD1 matching 8 bases. V was pared by 4 bases and J by 1 base, with 5 bases of the junction left unmatched. Germline CDR1 KGHSH, CDR2 LQKENI. CDR3 length: 15 amino acids. The CDR3 sequence: CASSQGQVTNTEAFF. The CDR3 DNA reads as TGTGCCAGCTCACAGGGACAGGTGACGAACACTGAAGCTTTCTTT.

DNA of the CDR3: TGTGCCAGCAGTTTGGGAGGGATCGGGGAGCTGTTTTTT. Amino acids: CASSLGGIGELFF. The chain has TRBV12-3 or TRBV12-4 and TRBJ2-2, with TRBD2 matching 7 bases. The CDR3 runs 13 residues. With V trimmed by 3 bases and J by 7 bases, 2 bases remained unmatched.

The J gene is TRBJ1-1, the V gene TRBV9, with D perhaps TRBD1 (5 bases). This CDR3 has 16 amino acids. Germline lookup yields CDR1 SGDLS and CDR2 YYNGEE. Trimming took 3 bases from V and 1 from J, leaving 16 bases between them. CDR3 nucleotides: TGTGCCAGCAGCGGAAGCGGCGGGACGGCGAACACTGAAGCTTTCTTT. Amino acid sequence: CASSGSGGTANTEAFF.